These 32 T cell receptor beta chains were sequenced from one sample in a study of beta chain features in type 1 diabetes (dated by TCRdb to 2016 to 2019). Library creation used the immunoSEQ multiplex PCR assay. The High Capacity cDNA Reverse Transcription Kit was used to reverse transcribe all of the isolated RNA, meaning that expressed TCRB transcripts were what got sequenced. Sourced from immuneACCESS, this table was stored by TCRdb with only in-frame sequences that have V and J called. A share of the clones is absent; for the studies checked, an unresolved V gene accounts for under half, and the remainder has no known explanation. In all, the sample holds around 200,000 clones, and about 13% of those were seen once. The top ten clones comprise roughly 0.56% of the sample. The material sequenced was central memory CD4+ T cells from blood. These TCRs come from a woman aged 18-29 years in good health.

The V gene is TRBV6-5, the J gene TRBJ2-7; D might be TRBD1 (6 bases). Germline CDR1 is MNHEY and CDR2 is SVGAGI. Trimming cost V 8 bases and J 2 bases, with 13 bases left between them. This CDR3 is built from 13 residues. The CDR3 DNA is TGTGCCAGCGGACAGAAACGTCCCTACGAGCAGTACTTC. It translates to CASGQKRPYEQYF.

V usage is TRBV10-3 and J usage is TRBJ2-1; 9 positions agree with TRBD2. The CDR3 contains 12 residues. The germline V gene encodes CDR1 ENHRY and CDR2 SYGVKD. Unmatched junction bases numbered 8, after V lost 8 bases and J lost 12 bases. The CDR3 DNA sequence: TGTGCCATCCGGACTAGCGAGAGTGCGCAGTTCTTC. Encoded protein: CAIRTSESAQFF.

This chain connects TRBV7-2 to TRBJ1-2; 9 nucleotides line up with TRBD1. Germline V CDR1 and CDR2: SGHTA, FQGNSA. CDR3 length: 15 residues. V dropped 1 base and J dropped 8; count of bases not matched to a gene: 8. CDR3 in amino acids: CASSLVQGARSGYTF. CDR3 bases: TGTGCCAGCAGCTTAGTACAGGGGGCGCGGAGCGGCTACACCTTC.

This clone was detected a few times. J is TRBJ2-5 and V is TRBV7-2; TRBD1 matches 9 bases. V gave up 3 bases and J gave up 4 bases; unmatched junction bases: 9. This CDR3 is 16 amino acids long. Germline values: CDR1 SGHTA, CDR2 FQGNSA. CDR3 sequence (DNA): TGTGCCAGCAGCTTGGGCGGACAGGGGTCTGTAGAGACCCAGTACTTC. Its translation: CASSLGGQGSVETQYF.

The chain employs TRBV28 and TRBJ2-7; D gene uncertain. Deletions cut 6 bases from V and 4 bases from J, with 10 bases between. This CDR3 has 12 amino acids. Germline V gene lookup returns CDR1 MDHEN and CDR2 SYDVKM. CDR3 loop: CASRFRSYEQYF. CDR3 coding DNA: TGTGCCAGCAGGTTTAGATCGTACGAGCAGTACTTC.

Only a few counts were recorded for this clone. The gene calls are TRBV6-1 and TRBJ1-1, with TRBD1 as a possible D gene (5 bases). The CDR3 extends over 16 amino acids. Trimming removed 3 bases at V and 5 bases at J, with 19 bases between. CDR1 is MNHNS and CDR2 is SASEGT in the germline V gene. CDR3 in DNA: TGTGCCAGCAGTGATTTCGGGGGGACCCTGGGGACTGAAGCTTTCTTT. Its translation: CASSDFGGTLGTEAFF.

This clone showed up just a few times. The rearrangement links TRBV6-5 to TRBJ2-1; 9 nucleotides match TRBD2. The length of the CDR3 is 14 residues. V lost 6 bases, J lost 8 bases, and 8 bases stayed unmatched. From germline, CDR1 is MNHEY and CDR2 SVGAGI. In DNA, the CDR3 is TGTGCCAGCAGCCCGGGACTAGCTCCGCATGAGCAGTTCTTC. It yields the protein CASSPGLAPHEQFF.

The table lists this clone with a few counts. The J gene is TRBJ2-6, the V gene TRBV6-1, with 8 positions matching TRBD1. With V trimmed by 8 bases and J by 2 bases, 2 bases remained unmatched. The CDR3 sequence is 14 residues long. Germline V gene data show CDR1 as MNHNS and CDR2 as SASEGT. The CDR3 DNA is TGTGCCAGCGGGGACAGGACTGGGGCCAACGTCCTGACTTTC. Translation: CASGDRTGANVLTF.

V usage is TRBV2 and J usage is TRBJ2-3; D unclear. The germline V gene encodes CDR1 SNHLY and CDR2 FYNNEI. This CDR3 is 11 amino acids long. The ends were cut back, 8 bases at V and 1 base at J, with 4 bases in the middle. The CDR3, as DNA: TGTGCCAGCGGCCGCACAGATACGCAGTATTTT. This translates into CASGRTDTQYF.

This clone was counted between two and nine times. The same CDR3 arises from other DNA sequences in this sample as well. V gene TRBV5-4 combines with J gene TRBJ2-1; D unresolved. Germline assignment: CDR1 SGHNT and CDR2 YYREEE (reference sequence). Trimming pared 2 bases from V and 7 bases from J, leaving 4 bases between. The CDR3 length is 11 residues. CDR3 DNA sequence: TGTGCCAGCAGCTTTCAGAATGAGCAGTTCTTC. Its protein product is CASSFQNEQFF.

The rearrangement uses TRBV7-9 and TRBJ1-2, with D possibly TRBD1 on 5 matching bases. This CDR3 comprises 17 residues. CDR1 SEHNR and CDR2 FQNEAQ come from the germline V gene (reference sequence). The V end was cut by 0 bases, the J end by 8 bases, with 22 bases between. CDR3 region: CASSLARGSKIDLGYTF. CDR3 nucleotide sequence: TGTGCCAGCAGCTTAGCGCGGGGCAGCAAAATCGACCTGGGCTACACCTTC.

This clone was picked up a small number of times. This chain connects TRBV27 to TRBJ2-7, with TRBD2 as a possible D gene (6 bases). Trimming pared 3 bases from V and 5 bases from J, leaving 14 bases between. This CDR3 spans 14 amino acids. Germline values: CDR1 MNHEY, CDR2 SMNVEV (reference sequence). This CDR3 is CASSFGTLRHEQYF. The CDR3 DNA reads as TGTGCCAGCAGTTTTGGGACTCTCCGACACGAGCAGTACTTC.

The chain couples TRBV27 to TRBJ2-7, with 9 positions matching TRBD1. CDR1 is MNHEY, CDR2 SMNVEV, per germline (reference sequence). Trimming took 6 bases from V and 6 from J; bases not matched to a gene: 12. The CDR3 covers 15 residues. As DNA, the CDR3 is TGTGCCAGCAGACCTACAGGGGGCGGTATCCCCGAGCAGTACTTC. It specifies CASRPTGGGIPEQYF.

The chain links TRBV7-2 to TRBJ2-5; TRBD2 might be the D (6 bases). Germline V CDR1 and CDR2: SGHTA, FQGNSA. The CDR3 consists of 14 residues. V was shortened by 8 bases and J by 4 bases, with 17 bases between the two germline ends. The DNA of the CDR3 is TGTGCCAGCGTCGTGGGGCGGGACGGAGAGACCCAGTACTTC. It is translated as CASVVGRDGETQYF.

This clone showed up just a few times. The chain has TRBV11-2 and TRBJ2-3; no firm D call. This CDR3 is 13 amino acids long. V was clipped by 1 base and J by 6 bases, with 8 bases between them. Looked up from germline, CDR1 is SGHAT and CDR2 is FQNNGV. CDR3 in DNA: TGTGCCAGCAGCTTAGGGTCTCGGGATACGCAGTATTTT. Translated: CASSLGSRDTQYF.

The chain uses TRBV28 and TRBJ1-4, with 8 bases fitting TRBD1. The CDR3 contains 13 residues. Germline loops: CDR1 MDHEN, CDR2 SYDVKM. V shed 2 bases and J 15 bases; nucleotides not matched to a gene: 8. CDR3 DNA: TGTGCCAGCAGTTTACCCGGACAGGGAATGTTGTTTTTT. It codes for CASSLPGQGMLFF.

The J gene is TRBJ2-4, the V gene TRBV23-1; 7 bases fit TRBD1. TRBV23-1 is annotated as an ORF whose role is uncertain. The CDR3 contains 18 residues. With V trimmed by 0 bases and J by 3 bases, 11 bases remained unmatched. As DNA, the CDR3 is TGCGCCAGCAGTCAATCTCCTGTAGGGACAGCGAACAAAAACATTCAGTACTTC. As protein: CASSQSPVGTANKNIQYF.

This clone was detected only a few times. The chain has TRBV30 and TRBJ2-3; 9 nucleotides agree with TRBD2. This CDR3 region has 14 residues. Germline CDR1 and CDR2: GTSNPN and SVGIG (reference sequence). The ends lost 5 bases at V and 1 base at J; junction bases unmatched: 4. The CDR3 bases are TGTGCCTGGGTAGCTAGCGGGGGCACAGATACGCAGTATTTT. It is translated as CAWVASGGTDTQYF.

J is TRBJ2-5 and V is TRBV4-2; tentatively, D is TRBD2 (5 bases). Trimming left V 4 bases short and J 5 bases short, with 11 bases between. Per germline, CDR1 LGHNA and CDR2 YNFKEQ. This CDR3 is 13 amino acids long. In DNA form, the CDR3 reads TGTGCCAGCAGCCTCGACGAGCGGGAGACCCAGTACTTC. Its translation: CASSLDERETQYF.

This clone occurred many times. The chain combines TRBV29-1 with TRBJ2-4, with 8 bases that match TRBD1. CDR1 and CDR2 (germline): SQVTM, ANQGSEA. J gave up 12 bases and V 7 bases, and 14 bases lay outside the gene matches. This CDR3 has 13 amino acids. CDR3 sequence (DNA): TGCAGCGCACCGGGACAGGCAAACGGGGATCAGTACTTC. Protein: CSAPGQANGDQYF.

V and J are TRBV7-9 and TRBJ2-7; a weak D match, TRBD1 (6 bases). The ends were cut back, 7 bases at V and 4 bases at J, with 17 bases in the middle. The CDR3 has 14 residues. CDR1 is SEHNR and CDR2 is FQNEAQ in the germline V gene (reference sequence). CDR3 sequence reads: CASTMDSQGYEQYF. The CDR3 DNA reads as TGTGCCAGCACCATGGACAGCCAAGGGTACGAGCAGTACTTC.

The chain links TRBV18 to TRBJ2-7, with 8 bases fitting TRBD1. The ends lost 0 bases at V and 6 bases at J; junction bases unmatched: 10. The germline V gene encodes CDR1 KGHSH and CDR2 LQKENI. There are 16 residues in the CDR3. The CDR3 protein is CASSPPTGTGRSEQYF. Written as DNA, the CDR3 is TGTGCCAGCTCACCACCGACTGGGACAGGACGTTCCGAGCAGTACTTC.

This clone was counted only a few times. The V gene is TRBV11-2, the J gene TRBJ2-7, with 7 bases aligning to TRBD2. This CDR3 comprises 14 residues. CDR1 SGHAT and CDR2 FQNNGV come from the germline V gene. V was pared by 4 bases and J by 2 bases, with 5 bases of the junction left unmatched. In DNA, the CDR3 is TGTGCCAGCAGCTCTGATGGGGGGGCCTACGAGCAGTACTTC. Translated, it gives CASSSDGGAYEQYF.

This chain uses TRBV21-1 with TRBJ2-1; the table's D gene call, TRBD2, was not cross checked with the DNA. TRBV21-1 is tagged as a pseudogene. This CDR3 contains 13 residues. CDR3 sequence: CASSKCSGVEQFF. CDR3 bases: TGTGCCAGCAGCAAATGTTCGGGGGTTGAGCAGTTCTTC.

The J gene is TRBJ1-5, the V gene TRBV9; D unclear. This CDR3 has 13 residues. The V end was cut by 3 bases, the J end by 5 bases, with 9 bases between. Germline-derived CDR1 and CDR2 are SGDLS and YYNGEE. The CDR3 spells CASSAGSDQPQHF. CDR3 in DNA: TGTGCCAGCAGCGCAGGTTCGGATCAGCCCCAGCATTTT.

The rearrangement joins TRBV5-4 to TRBJ2-1; D possibly corresponds to TRBD2 (6 bases). Trimming left V 2 bases short and J 3 bases short, with 12 bases between. Per germline, CDR1 SGHNT and CDR2 YYREEE (reference sequence). The CDR3 runs 15 residues. Here the CDR3 DNA reads TGTGCCAGCAGCTTTGCGGGACGGAACTACAATGAGCAGTTCTTC. Protein product: CASSFAGRNYNEQFF.

This clone was seen repeatedly, ten times or more. J is TRBJ2-7 and V is TRBV15; TRBD2 might be the D (5 bases). V was clipped by 0 bases and J by 2 bases, with 11 bases between them. CDR1 and CDR2 (germline): LNHNV, YYDKDF (reference sequence). The CDR3 is 15 amino acids. CDR3: CATSRDPRGAYEQYF. CDR3 coding DNA: TGTGCCACCAGCAGAGATCCACGGGGTGCCTACGAGCAGTACTTC.

V and J are TRBV4-3 and TRBJ1-5; the D gene is possibly TRBD1 (6 bases). This CDR3 has 16 residues. In germline, CDR1 is LGHNA, CDR2 YSLEER. The V end lost 4 bases, the J end lost 5 bases, and 18 bases lay between the germline ends. CDR3 sequence: CASSPQLGGHYQPQHF. The CDR3 nucleotides read TGCGCCAGCAGCCCCCAGTTAGGGGGTCATTATCAGCCCCAGCATTTT.

There are a few counts of this clone. The CDR3 spells CASSPGHPGGEAFF. Here the CDR3 DNA reads TGCGCCAGCAGCCCGGGACACCCGGGTGGTGAAGCTTTCTTT. The chain couples TRBV5-1 to TRBJ1-1; maybe TRBD1 (6 bases). CDR3 length: 14 residues. The ends were cut back, 4 bases at V and 7 bases at J, with 17 bases in the middle. Germline CDR1 and CDR2: SGHRS and YFSETQ.

This clone was detected ten times or more. The rearrangement links TRBV28 to TRBJ1-4; 7 bases fit TRBD1. The trim removed 6 bases at V and 5 bases at J, leaving 6 bases unmatched. CDR1 and CDR2 (germline): MDHEN, SYDVKM. The CDR3 contains 14 residues. The DNA of the CDR3 is TGTGCCAGCAGGCAACAGGGGCGAAATGAAAAACTGTTTTTT. It specifies CASRQQGRNEKLFF. The full variable domain, with the rest looked up from reference TRBV28 and TRBJ1-4, is DVKVTQSSRYLVKRTGEKVFLECVQDMDHENMFWYRQDPGLGLRLIYFSYDVKMKEKGDIPEGYSVSREKKERFSLILESASTNQTSMYLCASRQQGRNEKLFFGSGTQLSVL.

Only a few counts were recorded for this clone. The chain combines TRBV19 with TRBJ1-4; 7 nucleotides match TRBD1. The germline CDR1 and CDR2 sequences are LNHDA and SQIVND (reference sequence). The CDR3 is 15 residues long. V shed 10 bases and J 8 bases; nucleotides not matched to a gene: 16. This CDR3 reads CATKWATGRDEKLFF. The CDR3 bases are TGTGCCACAAAGTGGGCGACAGGGCGGGACGAAAAACTGTTTTTT.

J is TRBJ1-5 and V is TRBV19; 10 positions match TRBD1. From germline, CDR1 is LNHDA and CDR2 SQIVND (reference sequence). V lost 4 bases and J lost 7; bases outside the gene matches: 7. This CDR3 contains 15 residues. CDR3 region: CASSRTGTGEQPQHF. In nucleotides, the CDR3 is TGTGCCAGTAGTAGAACCGGGACAGGGGAACAGCCCCAGCATTTT.